This TCR beta chain originates from a study of OX40 agonist ivuxolimab in advanced cancers. Remarks on this clone: Its specificity is not known.

V was shortened by 4 bases and J by 6 bases, with 13 bases between the two germline ends. The length of the CDR3 is 14 residues. CDR1 is SNHLY and CDR2 is FYNNEI in the germline V gene. Sequencing used immunoSEQ multiplex PCR; TCRdb keeps in-frame clones, though not all of them. Among 75,000 to 100,000 clones listed, around four fifths were seen once. General study findings and limits: In the 0.1 to 3.0 mg/kg range, CD4+ and CD8+ blood T cells had expanded clonally by week 6.

The source is an adult with an advanced solid tumor such as melanoma, head and neck, liver or kidney cancer. The chain has TRBV2 and TRBJ1-5; D is unresolved. Sequencing was performed on CD4+ or CD8+ T cells sorted from blood, taken in a trial of the OX40 agonist ivuxolimab. CDR3 loop: CASSAREEGQPQHF. The CDR3 DNA sequence: TGTGCCAGCAGTGCGAGGGAGGAGGGTCAGCCCCAGCATTTT.